These 29 T cell receptor beta chains originate from one sample sequenced in a study of cytomegalovirus exposure and HLA in healthy donors. The PCR had 60 Vbeta and 13 Jbeta primers. Clones were sequenced by immunoSEQ multiplex PCR, and TCRdb holds only the in-frame ones, with some missing. This sample has about 190,000 clones; more than 80% occur once, and the top ten carry around 3%. Sequenced: PBMCs. Source of these receptors: a woman aged 50 to 60 in good health and CMV-seropositive.

V usage is TRBV19 and J usage is TRBJ1-2; tentative D call: TRBD1 (5 bases). Looked up from germline, CDR1 is LNHDA and CDR2 is SQIVND (reference sequence). The ends were cut back, 4 bases at V and 8 bases at J, with 17 bases in the middle. CDR3 length: 14 residues. The CDR3 DNA sequence: TGTGCCAGTAGTAACTTGGCAGGGAATAGGGGCTACACCTTC. This gives the protein CASSNLAGNRGYTF.

The rearrangement joins TRBV5-1 to TRBJ2-3; 11 nucleotides match TRBD2. V shed 0 bases, J shed 0 bases, and the junction held 6 bases outside the gene matches. There are 18 residues in the CDR3. Germline V gene data show CDR1 as SGHRS and CDR2 as YFSETQ. The CDR3 sequence: CASSLGATSGGSTDTQYF. The CDR3 nucleotides read TGCGCCAGCAGCTTGGGGGCAACTAGCGGGGGAAGCACAGATACGCAGTATTTT.

The chain recombines TRBV5-4 with TRBJ2-5; D possibly corresponds to TRBD2 (5 bases). The length of the CDR3 is 16 residues. Germline loops: CDR1 SGHNT, CDR2 YYREEE (reference sequence). The V and J ends lost 4 bases and 5 bases respectively, with 21 bases between them. The chain's CDR3 is CASSRLSDGNRETQYF. As DNA, the CDR3 is TGTGCCAGCAGCCGTTTAAGTGACGGGAACCGGGAGACCCAGTACTTC.

This clone was counted a few times. The chain carries TRBV4-3 and TRBJ2-3, with 10 bases matching TRBD2. The CDR3 consists of 15 residues. CDR1 LGHNA and CDR2 YSLEER come from the germline V gene. Trimming cost V 5 bases and J 4 bases; bases outside gene matches: 6. The CDR3 protein is CASSSSGGAADTQYF. DNA for the CDR3: TGCGCCAGCAGCTCAAGCGGGGGGGCCGCAGATACGCAGTATTTT.

The chain uses TRBV5-1 and TRBJ2-2; D perhaps matches TRBD1 (6 bases). The germline CDR1 and CDR2 sequences are SGHRS and YFSETQ. CDR3 size: 15 residues. V was clipped by 3 bases and J by 1 base, with 10 bases between them. The CDR3 reads CASSYGTKNTGELFF. The CDR3 nucleotides are TGCGCCAGCAGCTACGGGACAAAGAACACCGGGGAGCTGTTTTTT.

The chain employs TRBV10-1 and TRBJ2-1; 10 bases fit TRBD1. The CDR3 sequence is 15 residues long. Per the germline V gene, CDR1 is WNHNN and CDR2 is SYGVQD (reference sequence). V was pared by 5 bases and J by 8 bases, with 9 bases of the junction left unmatched. The CDR3 spells CASSRGTGVRDEQFF. The CDR3 DNA is TGCGCCAGCAGTCGCGGGACAGGGGTACGAGATGAGCAGTTCTTC.

The rearrangement joins TRBV28 to TRBJ1-2; the D gene is possibly TRBD1 (5 bases). Germline V gives CDR1 MDHEN, CDR2 SYDVKM. Trimming left V 5 bases short and J 3 bases short, with 16 bases between. This CDR3 has 15 residues. The CDR3 DNA sequence: TGTGCCAGCAGTCCCACTGGGGCCAGGGACTATGGCTACACCTTC. Translating it yields CASSPTGARDYGYTF.

This rearrangement joins TRBV4-2 to TRBJ1-2; 7 bases map to TRBD1. CDR1 is LGHNA, CDR2 YNFKEQ, per germline. Trimming at V came to 4 bases and at J to 5 bases, leaving 10 bases not matched to a gene. The CDR3 runs to 15 residues. The CDR3 is CASSRWDREGYGYTF. In DNA form, the CDR3 reads TGTGCCAGCAGCCGCTGGGACAGAGAAGGATATGGCTACACCTTC.

V gene TRBV5-6 combines with J gene TRBJ2-2; 10 bases map to TRBD2. J was trimmed by 2 bases and V by 4 bases; bases with no gene match: 2. This CDR3 is 15 amino acids long. From germline, CDR1 is SGHDT and CDR2 YYEEEE. This CDR3 is CASSPSGGNTGELFF. The CDR3, as DNA: TGTGCCAGCAGCCCTAGCGGGGGAAACACCGGGGAGCTGTTTTTT. Full variable domain (outside the CDR3, taken from reference TRBV5-6 and TRBJ2-2): DAGVTQSPTHLIKTRGQQVTLRCSPKSGHDTVSWYQQALGQGPQFIFQYYEEEERQRGNFPDRFSGHQFPNYSSELNVNALLLGDSALYLCASSPSGGNTGELFFGEGSRLTVL.

This clone has only a few counts. J is TRBJ1-3 and V is TRBV6-5; D not certain. Germline assignment: CDR1 MNHEY and CDR2 SVGAGI. The CDR3 is made up of 13 amino acids. Trimming cost V 6 bases and J 6 bases, with 12 bases left between them. CDR3 sequence (DNA): TGTGCCAGCAGCGAGGGAAACGAAAACACCATATATTTT. Translated: CASSEGNENTIYF.

The V gene is TRBV30, the J gene TRBJ2-7; D possibly corresponds to TRBD2 (7 bases). The V end lost 1 base, the J end lost 10 bases, and 23 bases lay between the germline ends. The CDR3 covers 15 residues. In germline, CDR1 is GTSNPN, CDR2 SVGIG (reference sequence). For the CDR3, the DNA is TGTGCCTGGAGTGGGGCGGGGGCGTCAGTCTACAATCAGTACTTC. Translation gives CAWSGAGASVYNQYF.

As to this clone: A read error may produce the germline difference seen at one junction end. The rearrangement uses TRBV7-7 and TRBJ2-2; maybe TRBD2 (6 bases). CDR3 length: 14 amino acids. In germline, CDR1 is SSHAT, CDR2 FNYEAQ (reference sequence). CDR3 DNA sequence: TGTGCTAGCACTCTCGGAGGGCTTGGAGGGGAGCTGTTTTTT. This encodes CASTLGGLGGELFF.

This clone appeared a few times. The chain couples TRBV6-1 to TRBJ2-7; tentatively, D is TRBD1 (5 bases). The CDR3 consists of 13 residues. Germline CDR1 and CDR2: MNHNS and SASEGT. V shed 5 bases and J shed 4 bases, with 12 bases lying between them. DNA for the CDR3: TGTGCCAGCAGTCCAGGGTTCCGGTACGAGCAGTACTTC. As protein: CASSPGFRYEQYF.

The chain employs TRBV7-9 and TRBJ2-3; 9 bases fit TRBD2. After removal of 4 bases from V and 0 bases from J, the junction contained 5 bases not matched to a gene. Germline V gives CDR1 SEHNR, CDR2 FQNEAQ (reference sequence). This CDR3 comprises 16 residues. The CDR3 DNA reads TGTGCCAGCAGCTCGGCGGGAGGGGCTAGCACAGATACGCAGTATTTT. This translates into CASSSAGGASTDTQYF.

The chain combines TRBV28 with TRBJ1-2, with 11 positions matching TRBD1. After removal of 7 bases from V and 7 bases from J, the junction contained 11 bases not matched to a gene. From germline, CDR1 is MDHEN and CDR2 SYDVKM. The CDR3 spans 15 residues. This CDR3 is CASTTGQGARGGYTF. In DNA, the CDR3 is TGTGCCAGCACCACCGGACAGGGGGCGCGGGGTGGCTACACCTTC.

In DNA form, the CDR3 reads TGTGCCAGCAGCTTTTTGGACCACACGCGGGGTGAAAAACTGTTTTTT. It specifies CASSFLDHTRGEKLFF. This chain uses TRBV7-9 with TRBJ1-4, with no clear D. The CDR3 length is 16 residues. CDR1 SEHNR and CDR2 FQNEAQ come from the germline V gene (reference sequence). V was cut by 3 bases and J by 7 bases, with 18 bases left in between. The full variable domain, its missing parts supplied by reference TRBV7-9 and TRBJ1-4, is DTGVSQNPRHKITKRGQNVTFRCDPISEHNRLYWYRQTLGQGPEFLTYFQNEAQLEKSRLLSDRFSAERPKGSFSTLEIQRTEQGDSAMYLCASSFLDHTRGEKLFFGSGTQLSVL.

The genes are TRBV2 and TRBJ2-7; 9 bases map to TRBD1. Germline-derived CDR1 and CDR2 are SNHLY and FYNNEI. The junction had 9 bases not matched to a gene; V was cut back by 6 bases and J by 6 bases. This CDR3 contains 14 residues. The CDR3 nucleotides read TGTGCCAGCAGGTGGGGACAGGGTTCGGGCGAGCAGTACTTC. Translating gives CASRWGQGSGEQYF.

V and J are TRBV9 and TRBJ1-5, with D tentatively TRBD1 (5 bases). The CDR3 consists of 13 residues. The germline V gene encodes CDR1 SGDLS and CDR2 YYNGEE. Between the trimmed V and J ends, which lost 3 bases and 3 bases, there was a span of 7 bases. This CDR3 is CASSAGFNQPQHF. The CDR3 DNA reads TGTGCCAGCAGCGCAGGGTTCAATCAGCCCCAGCATTTT.

This clone came up once. The chain couples TRBV9 to TRBJ2-5, with a tentative D call TRBD2 (6 bases). This CDR3 contains 15 residues. Trimming cost V 4 bases and J 1 base, with 14 bases left between them. Germline CDR1 SGDLS, CDR2 YYNGEE. The CDR3 region is CASSPSPGLQETQYF. CDR3 DNA sequence: TGTGCCAGCAGCCCCTCCCCGGGACTCCAAGAGACCCAGTACTTC.

The chain couples TRBV30 to TRBJ1-1; D not certain. The germline V and J ends were trimmed by 8 bases and 0 bases, with 13 bases remaining between them. Germline lookup yields CDR1 GTSNPN and CDR2 SVGIG (reference sequence). The CDR3 extends over 13 amino acids. CDR3 coding DNA: TGTGCCCGGACCGCCGGGGTGAACACTGAAGCTTTCTTT. Translating it yields CARTAGVNTEAFF.

The chain is built from TRBV9 and TRBJ1-2; D is unclear. In germline, CDR1 is SGDLS, CDR2 YYNGEE. V was cut by 4 bases and J by 5 bases, with 9 bases left in between. The CDR3 runs to 12 residues. CDR3 in amino acids: CASSQGVYGYTF. CDR3 sequence (DNA): TGTGCCAGCAGCCAAGGAGTGTATGGCTACACCTTC.

V usage is TRBV5-1 and J usage is TRBJ2-7, with D tentatively TRBD2 (7 bases). Deletions cut 4 bases from V and 6 bases from J, with 17 bases between. The CDR3 is 14 amino acids. From germline, CDR1 is SGHRS and CDR2 YFSETQ. The CDR3 DNA reads as TGCGCCAGCAGCCTCTCGGGGGGACAACTCGAGCAGTACTTC. Translating gives CASSLSGGQLEQYF.

V and J are TRBV11-2 and TRBJ1-1; 10 bases are shared with TRBD1. With 7 bases clipped from V and 6 bases from J, the junction kept 5 bases outside the gene matches. The CDR3 has 13 amino acids. Germline V gene sequence: CDR1 SGHAT, CDR2 FQNNGV. CDR3 sequence: CASTQTGGSEAFF. The CDR3 nucleotides read TGTGCCAGCACCCAGACAGGGGGCTCTGAAGCTTTCTTT.

The genes are TRBV6-1 and TRBJ2-3; TRBD1 is a possible D gene (6 bases). The ends were cut back, 5 bases at V and 5 bases at J, with 11 bases in the middle. Per the germline V gene, CDR1 is MNHNS and CDR2 is SASEGT. CDR3 size: 13 residues. DNA of the CDR3: TGTGCCAGCAGTCCGCAGACAGGAGATACGCAGTATTTT. Its translation: CASSPQTGDTQYF.

The V and J genes are TRBV11-2 and TRBJ2-5, with D possibly matching TRBD2 (7 bases). The better agreement between TRBJ2-7 and the DNA end casts doubt on the J call. Germline V gene lookup returns CDR1 SGHAT and CDR2 FQNNGV. This CDR3 has 15 amino acids. CDR3 DNA: TGTGCCAGCAGCTTAGGATGGGAGGGGGTCTACGAGCAGTACTTC. This gives the protein CASSLGWEGVYEQYF.

V gene TRBV6-5 combines with J gene TRBJ2-1; 10 bases line up with TRBD1. Germline V gene lookup returns CDR1 MNHEY and CDR2 SVGAGI. V shed 5 bases and J 6 bases; nucleotides not matched to a gene: 7. The CDR3 is 15 amino acids. The DNA of the CDR3 is TGTGCCAGCAGTGTGGGACAGGGGATAATCAATGAGCAGTTCTTC. It yields the protein CASSVGQGIINEQFF.

This chain links TRBV11-1 with TRBJ1-1; D is unresolved. Trimming stripped 7 bases from V and 0 bases from J, with 9 bases between. Germline lookup yields CDR1 SGHAT and CDR2 FQDESV (reference sequence). This CDR3 region has 13 residues. CDR3 sequence reads: CASMRQLNTEAFF. CDR3 nucleotide sequence: TGTGCCAGCATGCGGCAGTTGAACACTGAAGCTTTCTTT.

Worth noting for this clone: Other DNA sequences in this sample translate to the same CDR3. The chain has TRBV11-2 and TRBJ1-6; TRBD1 agrees at 9 bases. Trimming took 5 bases from V and 10 from J; bases not matched to a gene: 15. The CDR3 runs to 17 residues. Per the germline V gene, CDR1 is SGHAT and CDR2 is FQNNGV. The DNA of the CDR3 is TGTGCCAGCAGCCCCCGGACAGGGGAAGTATATCGGTCACCCCTCCACTTT. Translating gives CASSPRTGEVYRSPLHF.

This clone was picked up a small number of times. The chain recombines TRBV6-1 with TRBJ1-6, with 9 bases fitting TRBD1. CDR1 is MNHNS, CDR2 SASEGT, per germline. CDR3 length equals 15 residues. With V trimmed by 6 bases and J by 7 bases, 7 bases remained unmatched. CDR3 loop: CASRPADRGNSPLHF. In nucleotides, the CDR3 is TGTGCCAGCAGACCCGCGGACAGGGGAAATTCACCCCTCCACTTT.